This T cell receptor beta chain was captured in a study of T cell responses to AZD1222 COVID-19 vaccine. The study, taken as a whole, reports: Baseline seropositivity characterized only a handful of AZD1222 recipients.

This CDR3 has 15 amino acids. The germline V gene encodes CDR1 LNHDA and CDR2 SQIVND (reference sequence). V lost 5 bases, J lost 3 bases, and 14 bases lay in between. Turning to this clone: The antigen remains unidentified.

Clones were read by immunoSEQ multiplex PCR, and TCRdb kept only the in-frame ones, dropping some. The data contain approximately 110,000 clones, more than 65% of them singletons. The sample was peripheral blood, taken on day 0 of AZD1222 vaccination. This chain connects TRBV19 to TRBJ1-3; D not certain. The receptor's source is an adult in good health. CDR3 amino acids: CASSEGQPGGNTIYF. The CDR3 DNA reads TGTGCCAGTAGTGAGGGCCAGCCAGGTGGAAACACCATATATTTT.